Each of the 4 T cell receptor beta chains below was sequenced from the same sample in a study of cytomegalovirus exposure and HLA in healthy donors. The PCR had 60 Vbeta and 13 Jbeta primers. The assay was immunoSEQ multiplex PCR, and TCRdb's table has in-frame clones only and misses some. The table lists about 100,000 clones, approximately 81% of them singletons. The sequencing input was PBMCs. Receptors were obtained from a male donor in good health and CMV-seropositive.

The rearrangement uses TRBV30 and TRBJ1-2; the D gene is possibly TRBD1 (5 bases). Trimming took 3 bases from V and 3 from J, leaving 11 bases between them. Germline CDR1 is GTSNPN and CDR2 is SVGIG (reference sequence). The CDR3 contains 13 residues. The CDR3 loop reads CAWSQGGYYGYTF. The CDR3 DNA sequence: TGTGCCTGGAGCCAGGGTGGGTACTATGGCTACACCTTC.

The rearrangement joins TRBV30 to TRBJ2-3; 8 bases map to TRBD2. The germline gives CDR1 GTSNPN, CDR2 SVGIG (reference sequence). There are 15 residues in the CDR3. Losses at the gene ends were 0 bases for V and 5 bases for J; bases not matched to a gene: 7. The CDR3 here is CAWSVGGGPGDTQYF. DNA for the CDR3: TGTGCCTGGAGTGTCGGGGGGGGGCCAGGAGATACGCAGTATTTT.

This clone has only a few counts. The chain links TRBV29-1 to TRBJ1-2; 8 nucleotides line up with TRBD1. V was pared by 0 bases and J by 4 bases, with 7 bases of the junction left unmatched. CDR3 length: 15 amino acids. The germline V gene encodes CDR1 SQVTM and CDR2 ANQGSEA. Written as DNA, the CDR3 is TGCAGCGTTGAAGATCGTCCAGGGGGCGTCTATGGCTACACCTTC. Its translation: CSVEDRPGGVYGYTF.

The V gene is TRBV30, the J gene TRBJ1-1, with D unresolved. Germline V lookup: CDR1 GTSNPN, CDR2 SVGIG (reference sequence). The CDR3 loop spans 13 amino acids. Trimming pared 4 bases from V and 0 bases from J, leaving 9 bases between. The CDR3 coding sequence is TGTGCCTGGAACGAGGGATTGAACACTGAAGCTTTCTTT. This gives the protein CAWNEGLNTEAFF.